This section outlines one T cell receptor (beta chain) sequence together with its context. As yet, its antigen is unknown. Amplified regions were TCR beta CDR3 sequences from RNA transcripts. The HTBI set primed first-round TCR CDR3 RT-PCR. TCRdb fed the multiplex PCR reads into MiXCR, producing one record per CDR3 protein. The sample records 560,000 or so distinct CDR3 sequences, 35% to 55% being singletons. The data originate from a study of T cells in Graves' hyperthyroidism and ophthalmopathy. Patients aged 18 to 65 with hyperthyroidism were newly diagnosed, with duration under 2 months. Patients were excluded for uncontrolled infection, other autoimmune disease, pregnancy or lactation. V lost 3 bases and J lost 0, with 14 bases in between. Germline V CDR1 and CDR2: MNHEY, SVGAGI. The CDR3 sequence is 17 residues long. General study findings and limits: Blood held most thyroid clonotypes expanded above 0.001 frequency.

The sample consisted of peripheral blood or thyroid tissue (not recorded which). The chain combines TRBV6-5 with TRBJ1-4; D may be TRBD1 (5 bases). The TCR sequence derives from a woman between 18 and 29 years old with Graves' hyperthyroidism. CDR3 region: CASSYAGLIATNEKLFF. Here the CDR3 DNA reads TGTGCCAGCAGTTATGCAGGGCTAATCGCAACTAATGAAAAACTGTTTTTT.